What follows are 6 T cell receptor beta chains derived from one specimen sequenced in a study of CD8+ T cells in alopecia areata. Once RNA had been extracted, it was reverse transcribed into cDNA to act as the sequencing template. Using immunoSEQ multiplex PCR, the repertoire was profiled, and TCRdb retains in-frame clones only, with some absent. The sample yields approximately 65,000 clones, more than 40% seen once. Sequenced material: CD8+ T cells sorted from blood, taken at week 0. These receptor sequences come from a human donor with alopecia areata.

This chain connects TRBV29-1 to TRBJ2-2, with 12 positions matching TRBD2. Trimming at V came to 3 bases and at J to 7 bases, leaving 3 bases not matched to a gene. CDR1 and CDR2 from the germline V gene are SQVTM and ANQGSEA. This CDR3 is 14 amino acids long. The CDR3 nucleotides are TGCAGCGTTGAGTCTAGCGGGAGGGGCGGGGAGCTGTTTTTT. Translating it yields CSVESSGRGGELFF.

The chain couples TRBV29-1 to TRBJ1-1, with D possibly being TRBD1 (6 bases). This CDR3 comprises 14 residues. Per germline, CDR1 SQVTM and CDR2 ANQGSEA. The ends were cut back, 3 bases at V and 0 bases at J, with 11 bases in the middle. CDR3 in amino acids: CSVEAGDMNTEAFF. In DNA, the CDR3 is TGCAGCGTTGAGGCAGGGGACATGAACACTGAAGCTTTCTTT.

The chain employs TRBV7-9 and TRBJ1-1, with 8 bases fitting TRBD1. After removal of 5 bases from V and 5 bases from J, the junction contained 7 bases not matched to a gene. This CDR3 region has 14 residues. Germline V lookup: CDR1 SEHNR, CDR2 FQNEAQ (reference sequence). DNA of the CDR3: TGTGCCAGCAGCCCGACAGGGGTGGGGACTGAAGCTTTCTTT. Its translation is CASSPTGVGTEAFF.

This clone was recorded at least ten times. V and J are TRBV6-5 and TRBJ1-3, with D possibly matching TRBD1 (5 bases). V lost 5 bases, J lost 3 bases, and 14 bases lay in between. Germline V lookup: CDR1 MNHEY, CDR2 SVGAGI. The CDR3 length is 15 residues. The CDR3 loop is CASSTGTTLGNTIYF. CDR3 nucleotide sequence: TGTGCCAGCAGTACCGGGACGACCCTTGGAAACACCATATATTTT.

V usage is TRBV5-1 and J usage is TRBJ2-7, with D possibly TRBD1 on 6 matching bases. Germline values: CDR1 SGHRS, CDR2 YFSETQ. V was clipped by 0 bases and J by 2 bases, with 9 bases between them. CDR3 size: 14 residues. CDR3 residues: CASSLEGDTYEQYF. In DNA, the CDR3 is TGCGCCAGCAGCTTGGAGGGGGACACCTACGAGCAGTACTTC.

J is TRBJ2-1 and V is TRBV27, with 11 bases fitting TRBD2. Trimming at V came to 8 bases and at J to 7 bases, leaving 16 bases not matched to a gene. Germline CDR1 is MNHEY and CDR2 is SMNVEV (reference sequence). The length of the CDR3 is 17 residues. The CDR3: CASGGLLAGGPWNEQFF. CDR3 DNA: TGTGCCAGCGGGGGTCTGCTAGCGGGAGGACCGTGGAATGAGCAGTTCTTC.